This T cell receptor beta chain was observed in a study of OX40 agonist ivuxolimab in advanced cancers. The study's findings and limits: On average, CD8+ T cells had more expanded clones than CD4+. With doses of 0.1 to 3.0 mg/kg, CD4+ and CD8+ blood T cells had undergone clonal expansion by week 6.

Concerning this clone itself: The target antigen is unknown.

Profiling relied on immunoSEQ multiplex PCR, and the TCRdb table lists in-frame clones only, not all of them. The sample yields some 77,000 clones, about 86% seen once. Germline V gives CDR1 MNHNS, CDR2 SASEGT. This CDR3 comprises 13 residues. Trimming took 7 bases from V and 4 from J, leaving 13 bases between them. This specimen consisted of CD4+ or CD8+ T cells sorted from blood, obtained in a trial of the OX40 agonist ivuxolimab. V gene TRBV6-1 combines with J gene TRBJ1-1; a weak D match, TRBD1 (6 bases). This clonotype was sampled from an adult with an advanced solid tumor such as melanoma, head and neck, liver or kidney cancer. The CDR3 loop reads CASITGLGTEAFF. The CDR3 DNA reads as TGTGCCAGCATTACAGGGTTGGGCACTGAAGCTTTCTTT.